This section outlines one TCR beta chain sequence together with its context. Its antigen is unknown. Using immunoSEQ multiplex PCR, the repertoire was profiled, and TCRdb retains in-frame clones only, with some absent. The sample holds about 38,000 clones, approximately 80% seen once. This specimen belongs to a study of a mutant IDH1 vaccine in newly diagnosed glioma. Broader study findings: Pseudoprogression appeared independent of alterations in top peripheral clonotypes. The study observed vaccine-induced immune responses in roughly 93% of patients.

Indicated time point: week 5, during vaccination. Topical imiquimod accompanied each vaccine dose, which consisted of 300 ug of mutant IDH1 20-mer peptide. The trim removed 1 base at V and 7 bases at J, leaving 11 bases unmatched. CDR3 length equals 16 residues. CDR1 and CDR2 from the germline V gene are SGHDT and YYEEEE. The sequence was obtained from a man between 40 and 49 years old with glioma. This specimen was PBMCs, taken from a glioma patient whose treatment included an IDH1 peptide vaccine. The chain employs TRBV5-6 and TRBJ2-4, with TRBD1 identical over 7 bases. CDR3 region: CASSLYLGQILNIQYF. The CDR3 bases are TGTGCCAGCAGCTTGTATTTGGGACAGATTCTTAACATTCAGTACTTC.